Presented here are 2 T cell receptor beta chains from one specimen sequenced in a study of a mutant IDH1 vaccine in newly diagnosed glioma. Some clones are missing from TCRdb's copy, which holds only in-frame ones; the method was immunoSEQ multiplex PCR. Of 55,000 to 65,000 clones in the sample, about 85% were seen once. For these TCRs, the target antigens are not known. As for time point: week 35, safety follow-up. What each vaccine dose contained was 300 ug of mutant IDH1 20-mer peptide, accompanied by topical imiquimod. Sequenced material: PBMCs, taken from a glioma patient whose treatment included an IDH1 peptide vaccine. The receptor source for this set is a man younger than 40 with glioma.

V gene TRBV7-9 combines with J gene TRBJ2-2; D unclear. This CDR3 has 15 amino acids. Looked up from germline, CDR1 is SEHNR and CDR2 is FQNEAQ (reference sequence). The V and J ends lost 8 bases and 3 bases respectively, with 16 bases between them. DNA of the CDR3: TGTGCCAGCCTTTTAAGCTGGCAGTACACCGGGGAGCTGTTTTTT. As protein: CASLLSWQYTGELFF.

The chain links TRBV2 to TRBJ2-7, with D possibly matching TRBD1 (6 bases). The CDR3 is 14 residues long. The ends were cut back, 6 bases at V and 1 base at J, with 13 bases in the middle. Germline V CDR1 and CDR2: SNHLY, FYNNEI. The CDR3 nucleotides read TGTGCCAGCAGGAACCGGGACATGTCCTACGAGCAGTACTTC. This encodes CASRNRDMSYEQYF.